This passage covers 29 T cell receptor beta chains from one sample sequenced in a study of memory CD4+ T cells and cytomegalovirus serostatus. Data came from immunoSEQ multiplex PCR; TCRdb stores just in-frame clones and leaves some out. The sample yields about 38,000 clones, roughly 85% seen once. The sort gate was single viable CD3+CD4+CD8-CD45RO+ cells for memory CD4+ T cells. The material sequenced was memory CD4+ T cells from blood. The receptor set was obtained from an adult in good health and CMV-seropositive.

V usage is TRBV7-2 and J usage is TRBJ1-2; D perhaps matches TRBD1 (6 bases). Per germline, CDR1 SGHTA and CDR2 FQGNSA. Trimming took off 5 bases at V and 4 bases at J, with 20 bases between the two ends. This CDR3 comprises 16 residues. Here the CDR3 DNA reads TGTGCCAGCAGCCCAGGGTGGGCAGGGGAGACCTATGGCTACACCTTC. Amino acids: CASSPGWAGETYGYTF.

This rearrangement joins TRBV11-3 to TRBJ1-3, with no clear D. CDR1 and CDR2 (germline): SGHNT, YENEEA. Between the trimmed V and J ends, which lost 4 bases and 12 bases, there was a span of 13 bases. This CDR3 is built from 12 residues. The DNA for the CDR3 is TGTGCCAGCAGCTCAGGACCGGGTAACATATATTTT. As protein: CASSSGPGNIYF.

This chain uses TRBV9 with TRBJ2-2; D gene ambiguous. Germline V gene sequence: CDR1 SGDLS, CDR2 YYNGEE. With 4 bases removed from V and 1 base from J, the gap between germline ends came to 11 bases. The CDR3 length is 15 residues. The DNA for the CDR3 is TGTGCCAGCAGCCTTCGTGAAGGGAACACCGGGGAGCTGTTTTTT. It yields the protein CASSLREGNTGELFF.

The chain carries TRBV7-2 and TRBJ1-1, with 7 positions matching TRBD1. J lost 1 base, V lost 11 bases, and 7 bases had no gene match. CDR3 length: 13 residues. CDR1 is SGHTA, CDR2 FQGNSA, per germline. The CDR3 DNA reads TGTGCCGGGGACAGAAAAGAGAACACTGAAGCTTTCTTT. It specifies CAGDRKENTEAFF.

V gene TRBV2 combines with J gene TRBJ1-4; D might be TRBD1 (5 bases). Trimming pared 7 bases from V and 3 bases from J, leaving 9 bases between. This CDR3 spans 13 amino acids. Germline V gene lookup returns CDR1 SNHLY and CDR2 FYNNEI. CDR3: CASNGQPNEKLFF. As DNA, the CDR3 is TGTGCCAGCAACGGACAACCTAATGAAAAACTGTTTTTT. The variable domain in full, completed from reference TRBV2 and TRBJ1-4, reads EPEVTQTPSHQVTQMGQEVILRCVPISNHLYFYWYRQILGQKVEFLVSFYNNEISEKSEIFDDQFSVERPDGSNFTLKIRSTKLEDSAMYFCASNGQPNEKLFFGSGTQLSVL.

In DNA, the CDR3 is TGTGCCAGCAGCTTGGGGGGGACAGGGTCTGGCTACGAGCAGTACTTC. Translated: CASSLGGTGSGYEQYF. The V and J genes are TRBV5-4 and TRBJ2-7; 9 bases are a match to TRBD1. The CDR3 runs to 16 residues. V trimming: 0 bases; J trimming: 3 bases; junction bases outside the gene matches: 7. CDR1 is SGHNT, CDR2 YYREEE, per germline (reference sequence). Full variable domain (rest looked up from reference TRBV5-4 and TRBJ2-7): ETGVTQSPTHLIKTRGQQVTLRCSSQSGHNTVSWYQQALGQGPQFIFQYYREEENGRGNFPPRFSGLQFPNYSSELNVNALELDDSALYLCASSLGGTGSGYEQYFGPGTRLTVT.

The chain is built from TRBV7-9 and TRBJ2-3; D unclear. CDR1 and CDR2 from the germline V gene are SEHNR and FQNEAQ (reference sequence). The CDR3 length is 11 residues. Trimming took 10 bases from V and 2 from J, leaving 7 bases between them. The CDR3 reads CATENTDTQYF. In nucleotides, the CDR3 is TGTGCCACCGAAAACACAGATACGCAGTATTTT.

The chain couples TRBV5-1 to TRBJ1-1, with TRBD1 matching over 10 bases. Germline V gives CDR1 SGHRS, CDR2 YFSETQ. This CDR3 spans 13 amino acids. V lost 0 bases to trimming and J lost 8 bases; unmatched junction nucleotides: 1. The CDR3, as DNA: TGCGCCAGCAGCTTGGGGGACAGGGGCGAAGCTTTCTTT. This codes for CASSLGDRGEAFF.

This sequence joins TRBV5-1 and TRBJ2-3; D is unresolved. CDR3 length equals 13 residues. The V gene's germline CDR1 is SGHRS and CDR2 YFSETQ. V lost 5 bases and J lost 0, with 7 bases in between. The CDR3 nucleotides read TGCGCCAGCAGAAAGGACAGCACAGATACGCAGTATTTT. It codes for CASRKDSTDTQYF.

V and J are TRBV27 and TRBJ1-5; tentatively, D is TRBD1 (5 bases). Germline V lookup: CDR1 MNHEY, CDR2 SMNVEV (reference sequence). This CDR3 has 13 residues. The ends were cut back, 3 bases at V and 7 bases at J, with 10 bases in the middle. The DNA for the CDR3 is TGTGCCAGCAGTTTTGCAGGGAAACAGCCCCAGCATTTT. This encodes CASSFAGKQPQHF.

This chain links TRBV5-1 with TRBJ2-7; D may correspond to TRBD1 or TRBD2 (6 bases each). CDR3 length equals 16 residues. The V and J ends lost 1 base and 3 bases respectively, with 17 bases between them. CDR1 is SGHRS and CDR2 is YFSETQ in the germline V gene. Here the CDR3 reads CASSLMAGQGFYEQYF. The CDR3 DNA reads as TGCGCCAGCAGCTTGATGGCGGGACAAGGGTTCTACGAGCAGTACTTC.

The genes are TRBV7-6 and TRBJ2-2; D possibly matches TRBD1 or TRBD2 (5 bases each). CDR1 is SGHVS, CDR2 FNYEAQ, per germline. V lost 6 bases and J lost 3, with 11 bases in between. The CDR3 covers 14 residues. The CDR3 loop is CASRWDPDTGELFF. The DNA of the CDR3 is TGTGCCAGCAGGTGGGACCCTGACACCGGGGAGCTGTTTTTT.

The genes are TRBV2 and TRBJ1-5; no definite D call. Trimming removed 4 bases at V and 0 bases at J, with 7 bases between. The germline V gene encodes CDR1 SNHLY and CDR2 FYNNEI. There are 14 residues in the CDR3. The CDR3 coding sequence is TGTGCCAGCAGTGTGAGCTATAGCAATCAGCCCCAGCATTTT. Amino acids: CASSVSYSNQPQHF.

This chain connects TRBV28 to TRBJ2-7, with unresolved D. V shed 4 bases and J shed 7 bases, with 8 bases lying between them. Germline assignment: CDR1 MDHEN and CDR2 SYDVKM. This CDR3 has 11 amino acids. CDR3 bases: TGTGCCAGCAGTTGGCTCGGGGAGCAGTACTTC. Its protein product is CASSWLGEQYF.

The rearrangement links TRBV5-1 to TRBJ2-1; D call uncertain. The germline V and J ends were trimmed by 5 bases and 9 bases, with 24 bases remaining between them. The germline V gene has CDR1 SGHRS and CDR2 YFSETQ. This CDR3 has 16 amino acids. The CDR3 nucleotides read TGCGCCAGCAGTCCCACGCCGGGCCCCGGTAGGCGTGAGCAGTTCTTC. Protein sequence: CASSPTPGPGRREQFF.

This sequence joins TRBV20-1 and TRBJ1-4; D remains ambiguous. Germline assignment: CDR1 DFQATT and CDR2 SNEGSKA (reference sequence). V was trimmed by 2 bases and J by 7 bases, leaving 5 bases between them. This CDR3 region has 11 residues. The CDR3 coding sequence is TGCAGTGCTAGAAATCGTGAAAAACTGTTTTTT. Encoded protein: CSARNREKLFF.

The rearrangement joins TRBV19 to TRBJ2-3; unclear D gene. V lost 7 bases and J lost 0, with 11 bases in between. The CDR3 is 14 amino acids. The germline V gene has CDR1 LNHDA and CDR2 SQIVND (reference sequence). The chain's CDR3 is CASKPKTSTDTQYF. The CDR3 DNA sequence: TGTGCCAGTAAGCCGAAGACTAGCACAGATACGCAGTATTTT.

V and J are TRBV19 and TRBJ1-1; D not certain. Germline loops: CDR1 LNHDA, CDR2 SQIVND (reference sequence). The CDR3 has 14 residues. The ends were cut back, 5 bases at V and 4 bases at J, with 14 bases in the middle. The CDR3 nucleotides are TGTGCCAGTAGTGTACGGGCGGGCGCCACTGAAGCTTTCTTT. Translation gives CASSVRAGATEAFF.

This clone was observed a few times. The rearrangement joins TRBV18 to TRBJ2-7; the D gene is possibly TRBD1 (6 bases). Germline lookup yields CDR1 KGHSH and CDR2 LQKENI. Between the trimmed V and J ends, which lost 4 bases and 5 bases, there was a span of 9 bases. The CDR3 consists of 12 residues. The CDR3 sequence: CASSLNRDEQYF. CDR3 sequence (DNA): TGTGCCAGCTCACTCAACAGGGACGAGCAGTACTTC.

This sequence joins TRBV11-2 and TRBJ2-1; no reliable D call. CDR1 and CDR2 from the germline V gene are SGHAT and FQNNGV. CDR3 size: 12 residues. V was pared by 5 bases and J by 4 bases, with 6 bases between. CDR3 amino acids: CASSDDYNEQFF. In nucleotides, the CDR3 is TGTGCCAGCAGCGACGATTACAATGAGCAGTTCTTC.

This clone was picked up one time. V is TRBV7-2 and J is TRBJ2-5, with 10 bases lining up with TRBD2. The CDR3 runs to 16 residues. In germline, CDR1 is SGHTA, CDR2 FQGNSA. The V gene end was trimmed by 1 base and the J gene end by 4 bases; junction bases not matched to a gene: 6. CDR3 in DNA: TGTGCCAGCAGCTTAGATCTTAGCGGGGGGCCAGAGACCCAGTACTTC. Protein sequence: CASSLDLSGGPETQYF.

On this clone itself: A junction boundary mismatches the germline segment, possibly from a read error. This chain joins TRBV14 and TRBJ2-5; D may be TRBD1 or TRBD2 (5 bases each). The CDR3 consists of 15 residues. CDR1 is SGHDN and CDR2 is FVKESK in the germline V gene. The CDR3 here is CASSQDRGPREAQYF. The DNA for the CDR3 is TGTGCCAGCAGCCAAGATCGGGGACCAAGAGAGGCCCAGTACTTC.

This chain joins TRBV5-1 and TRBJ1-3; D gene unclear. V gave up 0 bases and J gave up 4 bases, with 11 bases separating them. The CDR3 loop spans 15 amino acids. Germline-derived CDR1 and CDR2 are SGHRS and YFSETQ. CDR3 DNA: TGCGCCAGCAGCTTGGACAGCGCTGGGGGAAACACCATATATTTT. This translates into CASSLDSAGGNTIYF.

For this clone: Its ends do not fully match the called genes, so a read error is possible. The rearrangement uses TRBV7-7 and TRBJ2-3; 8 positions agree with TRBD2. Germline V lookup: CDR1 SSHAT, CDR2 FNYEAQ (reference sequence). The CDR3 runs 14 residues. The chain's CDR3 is CASSPGLAPDTQYF. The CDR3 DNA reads TGTGCTAGCAGCCCAGGACTAGCCCCAGATACGCAGTATTTT.

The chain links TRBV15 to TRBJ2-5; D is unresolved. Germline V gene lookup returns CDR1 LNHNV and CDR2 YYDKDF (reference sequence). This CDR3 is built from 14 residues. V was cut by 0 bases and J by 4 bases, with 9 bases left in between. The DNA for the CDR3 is TGTGCCACCAGCAGAGATCGATACGGAGAGACCCAGTACTTC. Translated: CATSRDRYGETQYF.

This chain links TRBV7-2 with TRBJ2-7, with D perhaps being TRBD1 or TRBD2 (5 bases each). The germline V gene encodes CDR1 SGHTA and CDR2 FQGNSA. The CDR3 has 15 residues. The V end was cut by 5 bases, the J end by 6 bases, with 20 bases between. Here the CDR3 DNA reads TGTGCCAGCAGCCCATCTTTGGGGAGTGGGGGCGAGCAGTACTTC. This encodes CASSPSLGSGGEQYF.

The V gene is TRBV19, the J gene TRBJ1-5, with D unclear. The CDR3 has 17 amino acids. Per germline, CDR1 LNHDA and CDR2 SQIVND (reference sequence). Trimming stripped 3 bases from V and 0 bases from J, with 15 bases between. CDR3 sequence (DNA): TGTGCCAGTAGTATTCGGCAGGAACTTAATAGCAATCAGCCCCAGCATTTT. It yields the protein CASSIRQELNSNQPQHF.

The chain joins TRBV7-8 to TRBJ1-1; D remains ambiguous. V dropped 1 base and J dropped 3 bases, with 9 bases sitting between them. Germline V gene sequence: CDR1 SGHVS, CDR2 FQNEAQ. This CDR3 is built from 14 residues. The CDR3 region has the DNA TGTGCCAGCAGCTTAGGGCCATTGGACACTGAAGCTTTCTTT. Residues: CASSLGPLDTEAFF.

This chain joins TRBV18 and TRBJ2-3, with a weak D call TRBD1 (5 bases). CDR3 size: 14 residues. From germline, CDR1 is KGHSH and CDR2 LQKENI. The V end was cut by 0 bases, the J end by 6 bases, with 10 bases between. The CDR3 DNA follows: TGTGCCAGCTCACCACCGGTAGGGGCGGATACGCAGTATTTT. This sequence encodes CASSPPVGADTQYF.